This T cell receptor (beta chain) is drawn from a study of T cells in Graves' hyperthyroidism and ophthalmopathy. Study observations and caveats: A 13 V-J signature model discriminated ophthalmopathy versus stable hyperthyroidism. Most clonotypes expanded in the thyroid (above 0.001) were also present in blood.

Amplification of TCR beta CDR3 regions used RNA as the template. The TCR CDR3 was amplified in a first-round RT-PCR using the HTBI primer set. TCRdb re-derived calls from the multiplex PCR reads in MiXCR, one entry per CDR3 protein. This sample has 500,000 to 750,000 distinct CDR3 sequences, with 14% found just once. Germline CDR1 and CDR2: SNHLY and FYNNEI. The CDR3 is 13 amino acids. V lost 8 bases to trimming and J lost 3 bases, with 12 bases between them. Ten or more counts support this clonotype. Antigen specificity is unknown. The sample was blood. The receptor's source is a woman aged 18-30 years with Graves' ophthalmopathy. The chain has TRBV2 and TRBJ2-3; D may correspond to TRBD1 or TRBD2 (5 bases each). As DNA, the CDR3 is TGTGCCAGCGAGGGCCAGGGAACAGATACGCAGTATTTT. Translated: CASEGQGTDTQYF.